The 8 T cell receptor beta chains listed next were all sequenced from one sample in a study of blood T cells in healthy people across ages. The second PCR ran roughly 7 to 12 cycles with a sample-barcoded 5' primer and J-beta primers. TCRdb reprocessed the 5' RACE reads with MiXCR, giving one entry per CDR3 protein. This sample has around 800,000 distinct CDR3 sequences, with about 26% found just once. The sample also formed part of further work on T cells of mothers and their children.

Material: blood. The receptors shown here come from a boy between 10 and 17 years old in good health.

The CDR3 sequence: CSAPSEGQTQYF. The CDR3 DNA reads TGCAGTGCTCCTTCGGAGGGGCAGACCCAGTACTTC. The chain combines TRBV20-1 with TRBJ2-5; TRBD2 might be the D (6 bases). This CDR3 has 12 amino acids. Trimming took off 5 bases at V and 6 bases at J, with 13 bases between the two ends. Per the germline V gene, CDR1 is DFQATT and CDR2 is SNEGSKA (reference sequence).

This clonotype was detected a few times. CDR3 amino acids: CASSFPGQGATEQYF. The CDR3 DNA reads TGTGCCAGCAGTTTCCCGGGACAGGGGGCGACCGAGCAGTACTTC. The genes are TRBV6-2 or TRBV6-3 and TRBJ2-7, with 12 bases identical to TRBD1. Losses at the gene ends were 4 bases for V and 6 bases for J; bases not matched to a gene: 7. This CDR3 region has 15 residues. In germline, CDR1 is MNHEY, CDR2 SVGEGT.

This clonotype was observed a few times. V and J are TRBV7-9 and TRBJ2-5, with TRBD2 matching 9 bases. The CDR3 totals 17 residues. V trimming: 5 bases; J trimming: 1 base; junction bases outside the gene matches: 11. Germline V gene lookup returns CDR1 SEHNR and CDR2 FQNEAQ (reference sequence). The CDR3 bases are TGTGCCAGCAGCCCGAGGAGGGGCGGGGGGGTCCAAGAGACCCAGTACTTC. Residues: CASSPRRGGGVQETQYF.

There are a few counts of this clonotype. The chain joins TRBV7-3 to TRBJ2-3; D uncertain. The germline V and J ends were trimmed by 5 bases and 0 bases, with 9 bases remaining between them. This CDR3 is built from 14 residues. Germline loops: CDR1 SGHTA, CDR2 FQGTGA. In DNA, the CDR3 is TGTGCCAGCAGCGTCGCCTCTAGCACAGATACGCAGTATTTT. Translation gives CASSVASSTDTQYF.

This chain uses TRBV7-6 with TRBJ2-1; D assignment may be TRBD1 or TRBD2 (5 bases each). The J call may be mistaken, given a closer DNA end match to TRBJ2-5. CDR3 length equals 14 residues. Germline CDR1 is SGHVS and CDR2 is FNYEAQ. In DNA, the CDR3 is TGTGCCAGCAGCTTAGCGCCAGGGACGGAGACCCAGTACTTC. This translates into CASSLAPGTETQYF.

V gene TRBV30 combines with J gene TRBJ2-5; 9 nucleotides match TRBD1. The DNA end lines up better with TRBJ2-7; the J call may be wrong. Germline V lookup: CDR1 GTSNPN, CDR2 SVGIG (reference sequence). The length of the CDR3 is 14 residues. The DNA of the CDR3 is TGTGCCTGGAGTGTACAGACAGGGGGCTACGAGCAGTACTTC. Protein product: CAWSVQTGGYEQYF.

The gene calls are TRBV28 and TRBJ1-3, with D unresolved. V lost 7 bases, J lost 0 bases, and 10 bases lay in between. The CDR3 consists of 14 residues. Germline V gives CDR1 MDHEN, CDR2 SYDVKM. The CDR3 reads CASTGPNSGNTIYF. CDR3 in DNA: TGTGCCAGCACCGGACCGAACTCTGGAAACACCATATATTTT.

V usage is TRBV4-1 and J usage is TRBJ2-5, with a tentative D call TRBD1 (6 bases). Matching the DNA end better, TRBJ2-7 makes the J call doubtful. Per germline, CDR1 MGHRA and CDR2 YSYEKL. The CDR3 has 17 residues. Written as DNA, the CDR3 is TGCGCCAGCAGCCAAGTTACAGGGAGTTCGGGAACCTACGAGCAGTACTTC. It yields the protein CASSQVTGSSGTYEQYF.